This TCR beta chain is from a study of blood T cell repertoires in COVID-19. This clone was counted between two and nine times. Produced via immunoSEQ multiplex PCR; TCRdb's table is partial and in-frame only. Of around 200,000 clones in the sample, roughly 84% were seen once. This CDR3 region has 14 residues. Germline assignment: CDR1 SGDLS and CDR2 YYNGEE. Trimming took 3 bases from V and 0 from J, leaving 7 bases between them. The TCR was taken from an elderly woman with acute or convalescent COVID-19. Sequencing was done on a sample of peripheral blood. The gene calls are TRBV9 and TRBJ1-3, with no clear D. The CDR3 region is CASSGRVSGNTIYF. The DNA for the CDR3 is TGTGCCAGCAGCGGGCGGGTCTCTGGAAACACCATATATTTT. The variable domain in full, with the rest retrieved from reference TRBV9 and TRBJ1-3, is DSGVTQTPKHLITATGQRVTLRCSPRSGDLSVYWYQQSLDQGLQFLIQYYNGEERAKGNILERFSAQQFPDLHSELNLSSLELGDSALYFCASSGRVSGNTIYFGEGSWLTVV.